One and the same sample provided the 7 T cell receptor beta chains below, sequenced in a study of Graves' ophthalmopathy and Graves' hyperthyroidism. The TCR beta CDR3 regions underwent amplification from RNA transcripts. HTBI primers were used in a first-round RT-PCR, which preceded a second-round multiplex PCR. TCRdb processed the multiplex PCR reads anew with MiXCR; each CDR3 protein has one entry. The sample yields 560,000 or so distinct CDR3 sequences, about 35% seen once. Sequenced: peripheral blood or thyroid tissue (not recorded which). These TCRs come from an adult man with Graves' hyperthyroidism.

The CDR3 sequence is CASSLSAGQGYQPQHF. The CDR3, as DNA: TGTGCCAGCAGTTTATCAGCCGGACAGGGGTACCAGCCCCAGCATTTT. The chain joins TRBV2 to TRBJ1-5, with 9 nucleotides matching TRBD1. The CDR3 spans 16 residues. The V gene's germline CDR1 is SNHLY and CDR2 FYNNEI. V dropped 5 bases and J dropped 7; count of bases not matched to a gene: 12.

The chain combines TRBV19 with TRBJ2-2; no firm D call. Trimming pared 3 bases from V and 7 bases from J, leaving 18 bases between. This CDR3 contains 16 residues. Looked up from germline, CDR1 is LNHDA and CDR2 is SQIVND (reference sequence). In DNA form, the CDR3 reads TGTGCCAGTAGTATTGAGACCCTTGAGGTTGGCGGGGAGCTGTTTTTT. This gives the protein CASSIETLEVGGELFF.

This clonotype was seen repeatedly, ten times or more. The V gene is TRBV19, the J gene TRBJ2-5, with a weak D call TRBD2 (5 bases). CDR1 is LNHDA, CDR2 SQIVND, per germline (reference sequence). Trimming pared 3 bases from V and 4 bases from J, leaving 9 bases between. The CDR3 loop spans 13 amino acids. The CDR3 sequence is CASSMRAPETQYF. In DNA, the CDR3 is TGTGCCAGTAGTATGAGGGCCCCAGAGACCCAGTACTTC.

This clonotype has more than one count but fewer than ten. The chain carries TRBV6-1 and TRBJ1-6; D is perhaps TRBD1 (6 bases). Trimming pared 2 bases from V and 1 base from J, leaving 12 bases between. The CDR3 runs 17 residues. Germline loops: CDR1 MNHNS, CDR2 SASEGT. The CDR3 here is CASSENPQGSYNSPLHF. CDR3 sequence (DNA): TGTGCCAGCAGTGAAAACCCTCAGGGGTCCTATAATTCACCCCTCCACTTT.

Worth noting for this clonotype: Just one base apart from a much larger clone, this may be a read error. The V call is TRBV7-3, the J call TRBJ2-7; possible D gene TRBD1, 5 bases. With 3 bases removed from V and 6 bases from J, the gap between germline ends came to 15 bases. The CDR3 is 14 amino acids. Germline V lookup: CDR1 SGHTA, CDR2 FQGTGA. The CDR3 DNA follows: TGTGCCAGCAGCTTTGTTGGGCGAGACAGCGAGCAGTACTTC. Translated, it gives CASSFVGRDSEQYF. Supplemented by reference TRBV7-3 and TRBJ2-7, the full variable domain reads GAGVSQTPSNKVTEKGKYVELRCDPISGHTALYWYRQSLGQGPEFLIYFQGTGAADDSGLPNDRFFAVRPEGSVSTLKIQRTERGDSAVYLCASSFVGRDSEQYFGPGTRLTVT.

In this sample, this clonotype turned up a few times. The chain couples TRBV7-8 to TRBJ1-1; D is perhaps TRBD1 (5 bases). This CDR3 region has 13 residues. V was pared by 4 bases and J by 4 bases, with 10 bases between. Germline V gives CDR1 SGHVS, CDR2 FQNEAQ. CDR3: CASSYHRGTEAFF. CDR3 DNA sequence: TGTGCCAGCAGCTACCATAGGGGCACTGAAGCTTTCTTT.

The CDR3 sequence is CATYTGTGTDTQYF. CDR3 nucleotide sequence: TGTGCCACCTATACCGGGACGGGCACAGATACGCAGTATTTT. V is TRBV10-3 and J is TRBJ2-3; D may correspond to TRBD1 or TRBD2 (5 bases each). V lost 10 bases, J lost 1 base, and 15 bases lay in between. CDR1 ENHRY and CDR2 SYGVKD come from the germline V gene. The CDR3 runs to 14 residues.